This TCR beta chain was identified in a study of control samples from healthy donors and cancer patients. TCRdb's copy holds only in-frame clones and misses some; the assay was immunoSEQ multiplex PCR. The sample comprises 100,000 to 150,000 clones, around 87% of which are singletons, and around 9% rests with the top ten. This CDR3 is 17 amino acids long. V dropped 3 bases and J dropped 0; count of bases not matched to a gene: 7. CDR1 KGHDR and CDR2 SFDVKD come from the germline V gene. The sequence was obtained from a man aged 35 to 55 in good health. This chain joins TRBV24-1 and TRBJ2-7; 10 bases match TRBD1. Sequencing was done on a sample of blood. The CDR3 sequence: CATSDAPGQGISYEQYF. DNA for the CDR3: TGTGCCACCAGTGATGCCCCGGGACAGGGGATCTCCTACGAGCAGTACTTC.